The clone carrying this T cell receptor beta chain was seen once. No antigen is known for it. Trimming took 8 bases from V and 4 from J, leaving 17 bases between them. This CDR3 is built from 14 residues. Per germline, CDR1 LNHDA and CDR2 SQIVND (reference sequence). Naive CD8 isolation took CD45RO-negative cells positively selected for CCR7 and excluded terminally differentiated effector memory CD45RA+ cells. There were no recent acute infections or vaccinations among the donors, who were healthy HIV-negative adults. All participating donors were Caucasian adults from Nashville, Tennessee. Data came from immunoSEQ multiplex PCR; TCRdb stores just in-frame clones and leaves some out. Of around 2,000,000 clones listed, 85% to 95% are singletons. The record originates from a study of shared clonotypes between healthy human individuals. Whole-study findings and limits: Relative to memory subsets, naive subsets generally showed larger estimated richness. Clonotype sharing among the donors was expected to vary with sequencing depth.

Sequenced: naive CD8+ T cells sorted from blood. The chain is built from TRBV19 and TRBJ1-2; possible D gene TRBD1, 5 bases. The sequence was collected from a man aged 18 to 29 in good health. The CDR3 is CASCGADSFYGYTF. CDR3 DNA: TGTGCCAGTTGTGGGGCGGATTCCTTCTATGGCTACACCTTC. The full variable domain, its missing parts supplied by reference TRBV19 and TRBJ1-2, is DGGITQSPKYLFRKEGQNVTLSCEQNLNHDAMYWYRQDPGQGLRLIYYSQIVNDFQKGDIAEGYSVSREKKESFPLTVTSAQKNPTAFYLCASCGADSFYGYTFGSGTRLTVV.